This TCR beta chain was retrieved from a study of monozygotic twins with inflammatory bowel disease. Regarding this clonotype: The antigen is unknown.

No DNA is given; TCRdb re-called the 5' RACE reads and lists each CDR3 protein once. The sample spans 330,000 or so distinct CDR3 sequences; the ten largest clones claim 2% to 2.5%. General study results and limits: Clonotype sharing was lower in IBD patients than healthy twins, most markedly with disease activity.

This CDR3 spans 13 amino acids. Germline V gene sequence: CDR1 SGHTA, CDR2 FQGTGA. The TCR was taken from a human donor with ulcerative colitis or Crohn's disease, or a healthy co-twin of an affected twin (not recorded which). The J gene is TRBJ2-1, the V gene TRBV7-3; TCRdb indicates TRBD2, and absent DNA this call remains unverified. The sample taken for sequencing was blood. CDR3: CASSKTAGNEQFF.